This TCR beta chain appears in the sequencing data of a study of blood T cell repertoires in COVID-19. CDR1 is SGHTA, CDR2 FQGNSA, per germline. This CDR3 has 16 amino acids. The junction had 2 bases not matched to a gene; V was cut back by 0 bases and J by 2 bases. Using immunoSEQ multiplex PCR, the repertoire was profiled, and TCRdb retains in-frame clones only, with some absent. The sample holds 97,000 or so clones, about nine tenths seen once. Seattle-derived patients entered the study during active infection and were followed longitudinally. Sequencing input: peripheral blood. The rearrangement links TRBV7-2 to TRBJ2-1, with 9 bases lining up with TRBD2. The clonotype originates from a woman aged 50 to 60 with COVID-19, enrolled during active disease. The chain's CDR3 is CASSLAGGGAYNEQFF. CDR3 sequence (DNA): TGTGCCAGCAGCTTAGCGGGCGGGGGGGCCTACAATGAGCAGTTCTTC.